What follows are 31 T cell receptor beta chains derived from one specimen sequenced in a study of blood T cell repertoires in COVID-19. Assay: immunoSEQ multiplex PCR; the TCRdb copy retains only in-frame clones and omits some. Among a few hundred thousand clones listed, over 75% were seen once. The specimen sequenced was peripheral blood. These receptors originate from a woman aged 70-85 years with COVID-19, enrolled during active disease.

V is TRBV19 and J is TRBJ2-5; D is possibly TRBD1 (6 bases). Germline CDR1 and CDR2: LNHDA and SQIVND (reference sequence). V was shortened by 4 bases and J by 4 bases, with 22 bases between the two germline ends. The CDR3 totals 17 residues. CDR3 residues: CASSNFSFTGSSETQYF. DNA for the CDR3: TGTGCCAGTAGTAACTTTAGCTTCACAGGGTCGTCAGAGACCCAGTACTTC.

V and J are TRBV14 and TRBJ1-4; no clear D. The germline V gene encodes CDR1 SGHDN and CDR2 FVKESK. Deletions cut 4 bases from V and 5 bases from J, with 14 bases between. The CDR3 spans 15 residues. CDR3: CASSPDVRRNEKLFF. CDR3 nucleotides: TGTGCCAGCAGCCCAGACGTCAGGAGGAATGAAAAACTGTTTTTT.

The chain uses TRBV27 and TRBJ2-6, with TRBD1 matching 9 bases. Germline V CDR1 and CDR2: MNHEY, SMNVEV (reference sequence). V lost 6 bases and J lost 0; bases outside the gene matches: 6. This CDR3 has 17 amino acids. As DNA, the CDR3 is TGTGCCAGCAGCACCGGGACAGGGTACTCTGGGGCCAACGTCCTGACTTTC. Residues: CASSTGTGYSGANVLTF.

The chain uses TRBV5-8 and TRBJ1-2; D not resolved. CDR3 size: 13 residues. V was trimmed by 1 base and J by 2 bases, leaving 6 bases between them. Germline V gene lookup returns CDR1 SGHTS and CDR2 YDEGEE. CDR3: CASSLWQNYGYTF. The CDR3 coding sequence is TGTGCCAGCAGCTTGTGGCAGAACTATGGCTACACCTTC. The variable domain in full, with the rest retrieved from reference TRBV5-8 and TRBJ1-2, is EAGVTQSPTHLIKTRGQQATLRCSPISGHTSVYWYQQALGLGLQFLLWYDEGEERNRGNFPPRFSGRQFPNYSSELNVNALELEDSALYLCASSLWQNYGYTFGSGTRLTVV.

A single count supports this clone. The V and J genes are TRBV5-4 and TRBJ2-7; TRBD2 matches at 7 bases. J lost 6 bases, V lost 0 bases, and 6 bases had no gene match. Germline-derived CDR1 and CDR2 are SGHNT and YYREEE (reference sequence). The CDR3 extends over 14 amino acids. For the CDR3, the DNA is TGTGCCAGCAGCTTGGTGGGCGGGAGAGGCGAGCAGTACTTC. As protein: CASSLVGGRGEQYF.

The CDR3 protein is CASSSLDRILNTEAFF. The CDR3 bases are TGTGCCAGCAGCTCCCTCGACAGGATTTTGAACACTGAAGCTTTCTTT. This chain connects TRBV5-5 to TRBJ1-1; D perhaps matches TRBD1 (6 bases). Trimming cost V 3 bases and J 0 bases, with 15 bases left between them. Germline V gives CDR1 SGHKS, CDR2 YYEKEE (reference sequence). This CDR3 contains 16 residues.

This clone came up once. The chain has TRBV28 and TRBJ2-3; 12 bases line up with TRBD2. The trim removed 2 bases at V and 1 base at J, leaving 1 base unmatched. Germline-derived CDR1 and CDR2 are MDHEN and SYDVKM. The length of the CDR3 is 16 residues. CDR3 nucleotide sequence: TGTGCCAGCAGTTTAACTAGCGGGAGGCGCACAGATACGCAGTATTTT. Its translation is CASSLTSGRRTDTQYF.

This sequence joins TRBV3-1 (or the pseudogene TRBV3-2) and TRBJ1-2, with a weak D call TRBD1 (5 bases). This CDR3 region has 13 residues. CDR1 is LGHDT and CDR2 is YNNKEL in the germline V gene (reference sequence). Between the trimmed V and J ends, which lost 0 bases and 7 bases, there was a span of 9 bases. The CDR3 coding sequence is TGTGCCAGCAGCCAAGAAGGGGTCGGTGGCTACACCTTC. Translated, it gives CASSQEGVGGYTF.

The J gene is TRBJ2-7, the V gene TRBV20-1; tentatively, D is TRBD2 (7 bases). V gave up 1 base and J gave up 9 bases, with 10 bases separating them. This CDR3 has 11 amino acids. Germline CDR1 DFQATT, CDR2 SNEGSKA (reference sequence). DNA for the CDR3: TGCAGTGCTAGAGTAGGGGGGGTGCAGTACTTC. Translated, it gives CSARVGGVQYF.

This chain uses TRBV1 with TRBJ2-5; TRBD2 was called by the table and not checked on the DNA. TRBV1 is classified as a pseudogene. The CDR3 has 14 amino acids. The DNA of the CDR3 is TGCACCAGCAGCCAAGGAGGACTCTTGGAGACCCAGTACTTC. Translating it yields CTSSQGGLLETQYF.

This chain uses TRBV6-2 or TRBV6-3 with TRBJ2-6; 12 nucleotides line up with TRBD2. The germline V gene has CDR1 MNHEY and CDR2 SVGEGT. J lost 1 base, V lost 3 bases, and 10 bases had no gene match. CDR3 length equals 20 residues. The CDR3 nucleotides read TGTGCCAGCAGTTATCGCGCCCCTAGCGGGAGGGCATCTGGGGCCAACGTCCTGACTTTC. It translates to CASSYRAPSGRASGANVLTF.

This chain uses TRBV10-3 with TRBJ2-3; TRBD2 agrees at 7 bases. Trimming at V came to 7 bases and at J to 6 bases, leaving 10 bases not matched to a gene. The V gene's germline CDR1 is ENHRY and CDR2 SYGVKD. The CDR3 consists of 14 residues. CDR3 loop: CAINRAGDSDTQYF. The CDR3 DNA is TGTGCCATCAATAGGGCGGGAGATTCGGATACGCAGTATTTT.

This clone was counted only a few times. The V and J genes are TRBV19 and TRBJ1-2; 9 bases map to TRBD1. The CDR3 covers 15 residues. Germline assignment: CDR1 LNHDA and CDR2 SQIVND (reference sequence). Trimming at V came to 5 bases and at J to 4 bases, leaving 8 bases not matched to a gene. CDR3 residues: CASSGTGGIGYGYTF. CDR3 nucleotides: TGTGCCAGTAGTGGAACAGGGGGCATCGGCTATGGCTACACCTTC. Looking up the rest from reference TRBV19 and TRBJ1-2 gives the full variable domain: DGGITQSPKYLFRKEGQNVTLSCEQNLNHDAMYWYRQDPGQGLRLIYYSQIVNDFQKGDIAEGYSVSREKKESFPLTVTSAQKNPTAFYLCASSGTGGIGYGYTFGSGTRLTVV.

The V call is TRBV6-6, the J call TRBJ1-3; D remains ambiguous. The length of the CDR3 is 16 residues. V was shortened by 3 bases and J by 3 bases, with 15 bases between the two germline ends. The germline CDR1 and CDR2 sequences are MNHNY and SVGAGI (reference sequence). The CDR3 sequence: CASSYRSGTVGNTIYF. The CDR3 DNA sequence: TGTGCCAGCAGTTATAGGTCGGGAACCGTTGGAAACACCATATATTTT.

This clone was seen only a few times. V usage is TRBV6-2 or TRBV6-3 and J usage is TRBJ1-1, with 8 bases identical to TRBD1. Per the germline V gene, CDR1 is MNHEY and CDR2 is SVGEGT. V lost 5 bases, J lost 7 bases, and 3 bases stayed unmatched. The length of the CDR3 is 12 residues. The CDR3 spells CASSRQGNEAFF. CDR3 DNA sequence: TGTGCCAGCAGTCGACAGGGGAATGAAGCTTTCTTT.

This chain connects TRBV27 to TRBJ2-1; 8 positions agree with TRBD2. The CDR3 is 16 residues long. The V gene's germline CDR1 is MNHEY and CDR2 SMNVEV (reference sequence). Trimming at V came to 6 bases and at J to 7 bases, leaving 14 bases not matched to a gene. The DNA for the CDR3 is TGTGCCAGCAGCAGCGTAGCGGGGCAAAGGGGGAATGAGCAGTTCTTC. Its protein is CASSSVAGQRGNEQFF.

This clone has only one observation. The gene calls are TRBV5-3 and TRBJ2-6; D remains ambiguous. TRBV5-3 is flagged as an ORF with uncertain function. V was trimmed by 4 bases and J by 1 base, leaving 12 bases between them. The CDR3 runs 16 residues. The CDR3 nucleotides are TGTGCCAGAAGCCATGAAGAGTTTTCTGGGGCCAACGTCCTGACTTTC. Protein product: CARSHEEFSGANVLTF.

The chain uses TRBV28 and TRBJ1-5; D is unresolved. The CDR3 has 16 amino acids. Germline V gene lookup returns CDR1 MDHEN and CDR2 SYDVKM. The ends were cut back, 6 bases at V and 4 bases at J, with 19 bases in the middle. CDR3 protein: CASRSDVAMRNQPQHF. The CDR3 DNA reads TGTGCCAGCAGATCCGACGTGGCTATGCGGAATCAGCCCCAGCATTTT. Together with reference TRBV28 and TRBJ1-5, the CDR3 gives the full variable domain: DVKVTQSSRYLVKRTGEKVFLECVQDMDHENMFWYRQDPGLGLRLIYFSYDVKMKEKGDIPEGYSVSREKKERFSLILESASTNQTSMYLCASRSDVAMRNQPQHFGDGTRLSIL.

The gene calls are TRBV5-1 and TRBJ2-1, with D maybe TRBD1 (7 bases). Germline V gene sequence: CDR1 SGHRS, CDR2 YFSETQ. V was trimmed by 4 bases and J by 4 bases, leaving 9 bases between them. This CDR3 region has 13 residues. CDR3 coding DNA: TGCGCCAGCAGCCAGGGGGGTTACAATGAGCAGTTCTTC. This sequence encodes CASSQGGYNEQFF.

V usage is TRBV20-1 and J usage is TRBJ2-5; maybe TRBD2 (6 bases). Per the germline V gene, CDR1 is DFQATT and CDR2 is SNEGSKA (reference sequence). This CDR3 has 11 amino acids. Trimming pared 7 bases from V and 2 bases from J, leaving 8 bases between. CDR3 DNA sequence: TGCAGTGGCGGGGTACAAGAGACCCAGTACTTC. Translating it yields CSGGVQETQYF.

The table lists this clone with a count of one. The chain is built from TRBV6-5 and TRBJ1-2; 10 nucleotides agree with TRBD1. The CDR3 length is 14 residues. V shed 6 bases, J shed 2 bases, and the junction held 3 bases outside the gene matches. From germline, CDR1 is MNHEY and CDR2 SVGAGI. This CDR3 reads CASRQTGGNYGYTF. The CDR3 DNA reads TGTGCCAGCAGACAGACAGGGGGCAACTATGGCTACACCTTC.

The chain links TRBV6-5 to TRBJ1-5; D may be TRBD1 (5 bases). V was clipped by 8 bases and J by 6 bases, with 17 bases between them. The germline CDR1 and CDR2 sequences are MNHEY and SVGAGI. The CDR3 is 14 amino acids. Here the CDR3 DNA reads TGTGCCAGCGCTCCCGAAGGGGCCTTTCAGCCCCAGCATTTT. It specifies CASAPEGAFQPQHF.

The chain employs TRBV27 and TRBJ1-2; D is undetermined. Germline CDR1 and CDR2: MNHEY and SMNVEV (reference sequence). The V end was cut by 8 bases, the J end by 4 bases, with 17 bases between. The CDR3 runs 14 residues. DNA for the CDR3: TGTGCCAGCCAGTCCGCGGGCAGCGGCTATGGCTACACCTTC. Translation: CASQSAGSGYGYTF.

CDR3 region: CASSLYALREKLFF. The CDR3 nucleotides read TGTGCCAGCAGCTTATACGCTTTGAGGGAAAAACTGTTTTTT. V and J are TRBV7-8 and TRBJ1-4; D uncertain. CDR1 is SGHVS, CDR2 FQNEAQ, per germline. The CDR3 totals 14 residues. The V end was cut by 2 bases, the J end by 8 bases, with 12 bases between.

The chain is built from TRBV14 and TRBJ2-7; D is perhaps TRBD1 (6 bases). Germline assignment: CDR1 SGHDN and CDR2 FVKESK. The CDR3 extends over 12 amino acids. The V gene lost 4 bases and the J gene lost 4 bases, with 8 bases spanning the gap. The CDR3 DNA reads TGTGCCAGCAGCCTTACAGGGTACGAGCAGTACTTC. It specifies CASSLTGYEQYF.

The chain employs TRBV24-1 and TRBJ2-1; the D is unclear. V dropped 8 bases and J dropped 0 bases, with 19 bases sitting between them. The CDR3 extends over 17 amino acids. The V gene's germline CDR1 is KGHDR and CDR2 SFDVKD. The CDR3 loop reads CATTPGGSTSSYNEQFF. Here the CDR3 DNA reads TGTGCCACCACCCCCGGCGGCTCCACGAGCTCCTACAATGAGCAGTTCTTC.

V and J are TRBV29-1 and TRBJ1-2; weak D call: TRBD1 (5 bases). V lost 6 bases and J 0 bases, leaving 17 bases between the germline ends. CDR1 and CDR2 (germline): SQVTM, ANQGSEA. The CDR3 extends over 15 amino acids. The CDR3 DNA follows: TGCAGCGTCCACCATCGGGCAGGGACTAACTATGGCTACACCTTC. This codes for CSVHHRAGTNYGYTF.

The chain uses TRBV18 and TRBJ1-2, with D perhaps TRBD1 (6 bases). V was clipped by 5 bases and J by 4 bases, with 20 bases between them. CDR1 is KGHSH and CDR2 is LQKENI in the germline V gene. The length of the CDR3 is 16 residues. CDR3 nucleotide sequence: TGTGCCAGCTCAGAACGGGCGGGGGCTCAAGGCTATGGCTACACCTTC. This sequence encodes CASSERAGAQGYGYTF. Complete variable domain (other parts from reference TRBV18 and TRBJ1-2): NAGVMQNPRHLVRRRGQEARLRCSPMKGHSHVYWYRQLPEEGLKFMVYLQKENIIDESGMPKERFSAEFPKEGPSILRIQQVVRGDSAAYFCASSERAGAQGYGYTFGSGTRLTVV.

The V gene is TRBV5-4, the J gene TRBJ2-5, with a tentative D call TRBD2 (5 bases). The V and J ends lost 0 bases and 1 base respectively, with 7 bases between them. CDR3 length equals 14 residues. Germline CDR1 reads SGHNT; CDR2 reads YYREEE (reference sequence). The CDR3 region is CASSLDEGQETQYF. The CDR3 DNA sequence: TGTGCCAGCAGCTTGGACGAGGGCCAAGAGACCCAGTACTTC.

The rearrangement joins TRBV4-3 to TRBJ2-7, with 11 positions matching TRBD2. Looked up from germline, CDR1 is LGHNA and CDR2 is YSLEER. V trimming: 0 bases; J trimming: 2 bases; junction bases outside the gene matches: 0. The CDR3 totals 15 residues. The CDR3 region has the DNA TGCGCCAGCAGCCAAGAACTAGCGGGAGCCTACGAGCAGTACTTC. Amino acids: CASSQELAGAYEQYF.

The V gene is TRBV10-3, the J gene TRBJ1-6, with 8 bases identical to TRBD1. Germline V gene sequence: CDR1 ENHRY, CDR2 SYGVKD. Trimming removed 6 bases from V and 6 bases from J; junction bases left unmatched: 7. The CDR3 is 15 amino acids. The CDR3 loop reads CAIRPQGQGNSPLHF. The CDR3 nucleotides read TGTGCCATCAGGCCACAAGGACAGGGTAATTCACCCCTCCACTTT.